The subject of this entry is one T cell receptor beta chain. MiXCR was run by TCRdb on the 5' RACE reads, yielding one entry per CDR3 protein. Seen here are some 62,000 distinct CDR3 sequences, 20% to 25% observed once, and the top ten hold over 2.5%. Germline V lookup: CDR1 MNHEY, CDR2 SMNVEV (reference sequence). Trimming removed 5 bases from V and 7 bases from J, with 12 bases in between. This CDR3 is built from 13 residues. Sequences were obtained from memory CD4+ T cells sorted from a lymph node. Subset in this sample: memory CD4+ T cells, CD4+CD45RO+CD25-. The genes are TRBV27 and TRBJ1-5; D remains unclear. The receptor was derived from a female donor with breast cancer. The CDR3 sequence is CASSRHGRQPQHF. CDR3 in DNA: TGTGCCAGCAGTCGACATGGGAGACAGCCCCAGCATTTT.